A single sample is the source of the 3 T cell receptor beta chains below, sequenced in a study of blood T cells in healthy people across ages. A second PCR, run for about 7 to 11 cycles, used a sample-barcoded 5' primer plus a J-beta primer mix. TCRdb called the 5' RACE reads again in MiXCR, with one record for every CDR3 protein. Among approximately 800,000 distinct CDR3 sequences listed, more than 35% were seen once. The sequenced sample consisted of blood. Receptor source: a man older than 75 in good health.

The rearrangement joins TRBV29-1 to TRBJ2-2; weak D call: TRBD1 (5 bases). V was cut by 4 bases and J by 5 bases, with 14 bases left in between. The V gene's germline CDR1 is SQVTM and CDR2 ANQGSEA. The CDR3 is made up of 14 amino acids. The CDR3 nucleotides are TGCAGCGTTGGGGCGAAGGGGCGGACCGGGGAGCTGTTTTTT. Translation: CSVGAKGRTGELFF.

V gene TRBV7-2 combines with J gene TRBJ2-3, with 7 bases lining up with TRBD2. Germline V lookup: CDR1 SGHTA, CDR2 FQGNSA. The length of the CDR3 is 14 residues. J gave up 4 bases and V 5 bases, and 6 bases lay outside the gene matches. In nucleotides, the CDR3 is TGTGCCAGCAGCCGGGACTATGATTCAGATACGCAGTATTTT. Its translation is CASSRDYDSDTQYF.

This clonotype was seen a few times. V is TRBV27 and J is TRBJ2-2, with TRBD2 matching 15 bases. The trim removed 4 bases at V and 6 bases at J, leaving 9 bases unmatched. Germline values: CDR1 MNHEY, CDR2 SMNVEV (reference sequence). The CDR3 covers 18 residues. This CDR3 is CASSSPLGLAGGPGELFF. CDR3 nucleotides: TGTGCCAGCAGTTCACCGCTAGGACTAGCGGGAGGGCCCGGGGAGCTGTTTTTT.